The 14 T cell receptor beta chains listed next were all sequenced from one sample in a study of CD8+ T cells in alopecia areata. Following RNA extraction, reverse transcription yielded cDNA that acted as the sequencing template. TCRdb's copy holds only in-frame clones and misses some; the assay was immunoSEQ multiplex PCR. Of over 150,000 clones listed, nearly 60% were seen once; the top ten hold 5.5% to 6%. As for treatment: oral pan-JAK inhibitor, 5-10 mg twice daily. This sample comprised CD4+ T cells sorted from blood, obtained at week 24, from a patient treated with tofacitinib. The origin of the receptors is a human donor with alopecia areata.

This chain connects TRBV10-3 to TRBJ2-7; D ambiguous. The ends were cut back, 2 bases at V and 1 base at J, with 12 bases in the middle. In germline, CDR1 is ENHRY, CDR2 SYGVKD. The CDR3 has 15 residues. The CDR3 reads CAISETHTRSYEQYF. The CDR3 coding sequence is TGTGCCATCAGTGAGACCCATACTCGGTCCTACGAGCAGTACTTC.

CDR3 loop: CASSELAGGVDTQYF. The CDR3 DNA reads TGTGCCAGCAGTGAATTAGCGGGAGGTGTAGATACGCAGTATTTT. This chain uses TRBV2 with TRBJ2-3; TRBD2 agrees at 10 bases. Unmatched junction bases numbered 4, after V lost 2 bases and J lost 5 bases. Per germline, CDR1 SNHLY and CDR2 FYNNEI. CDR3 size: 15 residues.

This clone has a handful of counts. The rearrangement uses TRBV7-9 and TRBJ1-4; D is uncertain. The V end was cut by 3 bases, the J end by 0 bases, with 8 bases between. Germline V CDR1 and CDR2: SEHNR, FQNEAQ (reference sequence). The CDR3 is 15 residues long. The CDR3 bases are TGTGCCAGCAGCTTTCCCGGGACAACTAATGAAAAACTGTTTTTT. Protein: CASSFPGTTNEKLFF.

The CDR3 sequence is CASSQEGQGTEAFF. Here the CDR3 DNA reads TGCGCCAGCAGCCAAGAAGGACAGGGCACTGAAGCTTTCTTT. This sequence joins TRBV4-3 and TRBJ1-1; TRBD1 matches at 8 bases. Germline assignment: CDR1 LGHNA and CDR2 YSLEER. This CDR3 has 14 amino acids. V gave up 0 bases and J gave up 4 bases; unmatched junction bases: 1.

This clone was seen more than once but under ten times. The chain employs TRBV29-1 and TRBJ2-3; D not certain. The CDR3 loop spans 13 amino acids. Trimming stripped 7 bases from V and 5 bases from J, with 16 bases between. Germline CDR1 and CDR2: SQVTM and ANQGSEA. This CDR3 is CSAQPGTGDTQYF. The CDR3 DNA follows: TGCAGCGCCCAGCCGGGTACGGGAGATACGCAGTATTTT.

This clone was found a few times. This chain connects TRBV4-2 to TRBJ1-5, with unresolved D. The CDR3 loop spans 13 amino acids. Germline assignment: CDR1 LGHNA and CDR2 YNFKEQ. V lost 2 bases to trimming and J lost 3 bases, with 5 bases between them. CDR3 in amino acids: CASSQTTNQPQHF. Written as DNA, the CDR3 is TGTGCCAGCAGCCAAACGACCAATCAGCCCCAGCATTTT.

The table lists this clone with a count of one. The chain joins TRBV4-1 to TRBJ1-2, with TRBD1 matching over 8 bases. Germline CDR1 and CDR2: MGHRA and YSYEKL. This CDR3 spans 14 amino acids. The V and J ends lost 4 bases and 6 bases, in that order; junction bases with no gene match: 7. For the CDR3, the DNA is TGCGCCAGCAGCCGAGGGGACAGGAGAGATGGCTACACCTTC. Translating gives CASSRGDRRDGYTF.

The J gene is TRBJ1-5, the V gene TRBV4-3; D is unclear. V lost 0 bases and J lost 4, with 13 bases in between. This CDR3 is 16 amino acids long. Germline CDR1 LGHNA, CDR2 YSLEER. The CDR3 bases are TGCGCCAGCAGCCAAGAGTTGTCAGTTAAAAATCAGCCCCAGCATTTT. Residues: CASSQELSVKNQPQHF.

V and J are TRBV4-1 and TRBJ2-3; 9 bases fit TRBD2. CDR1 is MGHRA and CDR2 is YSYEKL in the germline V gene. CDR3 length: 19 residues. V lost 5 bases to trimming and J lost 0 bases; unmatched junction nucleotides: 15. This CDR3 is CASSGSGVAGVLSTDTQYF. The CDR3 DNA reads TGCGCCAGCAGCGGATCGGGGGTAGCGGGGGTACTTAGCACAGATACGCAGTATTTT.

V usage is TRBV2 and J usage is TRBJ2-5; TRBD2 matches at 7 bases. CDR3 length equals 16 residues. CDR1 and CDR2 from the germline V gene are SNHLY and FYNNEI. V lost 6 bases and J lost 5; bases outside the gene matches: 15. The CDR3 loop reads CASSPRDGRTVETQYF. Here the CDR3 DNA reads TGTGCCAGCAGCCCCCGGGACGGGAGGACTGTGGAGACCCAGTACTTC.

The chain is built from TRBV4-1 and TRBJ1-2, with D unclear. This CDR3 comprises 16 residues. From germline, CDR1 is MGHRA and CDR2 YSYEKL. V was pared by 1 base and J by 2 bases, with 14 bases between. The DNA of the CDR3 is TGCGCCAGCAGCCAAGGTCGGTCTCCAAGAAACTATGGCTACACCTTC. This encodes CASSQGRSPRNYGYTF.

DNA of the CDR3: TGCAGCGTTTGGGGGGTGCCTCAAGAGACCCAGTACTTC. It codes for CSVWGVPQETQYF. The chain joins TRBV29-1 to TRBJ2-5, with D possibly matching TRBD2 (6 bases). The CDR3 totals 13 residues. Germline CDR1 and CDR2: SQVTM and ANQGSEA. The V end lost 5 bases, the J end lost 2 bases, and 12 bases lay between the germline ends.

This clone was observed many times. The chain joins TRBV28 to TRBJ2-3; possible D gene TRBD1, 5 bases. Deletions cut 5 bases from V and 4 bases from J, with 22 bases between. CDR3 size: 17 residues. From germline, CDR1 is MDHEN and CDR2 SYDVKM. CDR3 bases: TGTGCCAGCAGTCCCGATATCTCTAGAACAGGCTCAGATACGCAGTATTTT. This translates into CASSPDISRTGSDTQYF.

The chain uses TRBV6-1 and TRBJ1-1; D is perhaps TRBD1 (5 bases). The CDR3 is made up of 15 amino acids. V was shortened by 7 bases and J by 0 bases, with 15 bases between the two germline ends. CDR1 and CDR2 (germline): MNHNS, SASEGT. CDR3 sequence: CASILGGRLNTEAFF. DNA of the CDR3: TGTGCCAGCATCCTCGGGGGACGGCTGAACACTGAAGCTTTCTTT.